Listed below are T cell receptor beta chains from one sample, sequenced in a study of T cell responses to AZD1222 COVID-19 vaccine. The protocol was immunoSEQ multiplex PCR, while the TCRdb copy is restricted to in-frame clones and leaves out a portion. The table records more than 80,000 clones, approximately 90% of them present only once. The material sequenced was peripheral blood, taken 28 days after the second AZD1222 dose. The receptors originated from an adult who received the AZD1222 COVID-19 vaccine. Each CDR3 is given with its conserved first and last residue. Each record gives: V gene, clone size, D gene, J gene, CDR3 protein, CDR3 DNA. The D gene is left open where the match is weak. Size tells how often a clone was seen (once, few, many) or the class of an expanded clone, and some rows leave it out.

TRBV14,once,NA,TRBJ2-7,CASSQVYRSGSLSEQYF,TGTGCCAGCAGCCAAGTATACCGGTCAGGGTCTCTCTCCGAGCAGTACTTC
TRBV2,NA,NA,TRBJ2-7,CASRPGASYEQYF,TGTGCCAGCCGCCCCGGCGCCAGTTACGAGCAGTACTTC
TRBV10-3,NA,NA,TRBJ2-2,CAISGQSNTGELFF,TGTGCCATCAGTGGACAATCGAACACCGGGGAGCTGTTTTTT
TRBV5-1,once,TRBD1,TRBJ1-1,CASSLTTGGNEAFF,TGCGCCAGCAGCTTAACAACAGGGGGGAATGAAGCTTTCTTT
TRBV4-1,once,NA,TRBJ2-5,CASSQDLARTQETQYF,TGCGCCAGCAGCCAAGATTTGGCCCGAACCCAAGAGACCCAGTACTTC
TRBV11-2,NA,NA,TRBJ2-1,CASSPRGRGSGRPYNEQFF,TGTGCCAGCAGCCCCAGGGGGCGTGGGAGCGGGAGGCCATACAATGAGCAGTTCTTC
TRBV19,NA,TRBD2,TRBJ2-5,CASTADGLDQETQYF,TGTGCCAGTACCGCTGACGGACTAGACCAAGAGACCCAGTACTTC
TRBV27,once,NA,TRBJ2-3,CASSSDGADTQYF,TGTGCCAGCAGTTCGGACGGTGCGGATACGCAGTATTTT
TRBV10-1,once,TRBD2,TRBJ2-7,CASTTSDLLAGGFYEQYF,TGCGCCAGCACCACCAGTGATTTACTAGCGGGAGGTTTCTACGAGCAGTACTTC
TRBV18,NA,NA,TRBJ1-5,CASSPEGFSNQPQHF,TGTGCCAGCTCACCAGAAGGATTTAGCAATCAGCCCCAGCATTTT
TRBV24-1,NA,NA,TRBJ2-7,CATSDRAGGQYF,TGTGCCACCAGTGATAGGGCGGGTGGGCAGTACTTC
TRBV3-1/TRBV3-2,NA,NA,TRBJ2-7,CASSQVNEQYF,TGTGCCAGCAGCCAAGTCAACGAGCAGTACTTC
TRBV28,NA,TRBD1,TRBJ1-5,CATLRQGRGRGNQPQHF,TGTGCCACCCTTCGACAGGGAAGAGGTAGGGGCAATCAGCCCCAGCATTTT
TRBV6-5,NA,NA,TRBJ2-5,CASRNEETQYF,TGTGCCAGCAGGAACGAGGAGACCCAGTACTTC
TRBV7-6,NA,NA,TRBJ2-1,CASSFSANEQFF,TGTGCCAGCAGCTTTAGTGCGAATGAGCAGTTCTTC
TRBV2,NA,NA,TRBJ2-7,CASSVDSAYEQYF,TGTGCCAGCAGTGTTGACAGCGCCTATGAGCAGTACTTC
TRBV19,NA,TRBD2,TRBJ2-1,CASTRTSGYNEQFF,TGTGCCAGTACCCGGACTAGCGGTTACAATGAGCAGTTCTTC
TRBV18,NA,NA,TRBJ2-3,CASSPPVAETSTDTQYF,TGTGCCAGCTCACCACCGGTAGCCGAGACTAGCACAGATACGCAGTATTTT
TRBV28,NA,TRBD1,TRBJ1-3,CASSFHLGGQGRNTIYF,TGTGCCAGCAGTTTTCATCTGGGCGGACAGGGCCGAAACACCATATATTTT
TRBV6-2/TRBV6-3,NA,NA,TRBJ2-7,CASSYDFNRSSYEQYF,TGTGCCAGCAGTTACGATTTTAACAGGAGCTCCTACGAGCAGTACTTC
TRBV5-1,NA,TRBD2,TRBJ2-1,CASSSPGGEQFF,TGCGCCAGCAGCTCGCCGGGAGGTGAGCAGTTCTTC
TRBV5-1,once,TRBD1,TRBJ2-7,CASSFNAGTGGFEQYF,TGCGCCAGCAGCTTTAATGCCGGGACAGGGGGCTTCGAGCAGTACTTC
TRBV7-2,NA,NA,TRBJ2-3,CASSSLSYGNTQYF,TGTGCCAGCAGCTCCCTCAGTTACGGGAATACGCAGTATTTT
TRBV6-4,NA,NA,TRBJ2-3,CASSDKLSDTQYF,TGTGCCAGCAGTGACAAATTGTCTGATACGCAGTATTTT
TRBV7-3,NA,NA,TRBJ2-3,CASSLTGSSTDTQYF,TGTGCCAGCAGCTTAACAGGCAGCAGCACAGATACGCAGTATTTT
TRBV29-1,NA,NA,TRBJ1-4,CSVERTGNEKLFF,TGCAGCGTTGAGAGGACGGGGAATGAAAAACTGTTTTTT
TRBV7-6,NA,NA,TRBJ2-7,CASSTDPQGRDEQYF,TGTGCCAGCAGCACCGACCCACAGGGCCGGGACGAGCAGTACTTC
TRBV15,NA,TRBD1,TRBJ1-2,CATSNKMTWGQNDGYTF,TGTGCCACCAGCAATAAAATGACTTGGGGACAGAACGATGGCTACACCTTC
TRBV10-3,NA,NA,TRBJ1-1,CAITVDTNTEAFF,TGTGCCATCACAGTGGACACGAACACTGAAGCTTTCTTT
TRBV2,NA,TRBD2,TRBJ2-2,CASWRSGVRGTGELFF,TGTGCCAGCTGGCGAAGCGGGGTCCGTGGCACCGGGGAGCTGTTTTTT
TRBV4-1,once,NA,TRBJ1-1,CASSQDHRAGTEAFF,TGCGCCAGCAGCCAAGATCACAGGGCGGGGACTGAAGCTTTCTTT
TRBV29-1,NA,TRBD1,TRBJ2-3,CSVHRDSSTDTQYF,TGCAGCGTTCACCGGGACAGTAGCACAGATACGCAGTATTTT
TRBV15,NA,NA,TRBJ1-4,CATSRSPRGSDSEKLFF,TGTGCCACCAGCAGATCGCCCAGAGGGTCGGATTCTGAAAAACTGTTTTTT
TRBV27,NA,NA,TRBJ2-2,CASTPSRTGAGGELFF,TGTGCCAGCACACCCTCCCGGACCGGGGCGGGCGGGGAGCTGTTTTTT
TRBV5-4,NA,TRBD2,TRBJ2-3,CASRPGTSGSDTQYF,TGTGCCAGCAGGCCCGGGACTAGCGGGTCAGATACGCAGTATTTT
TRBV5-6,NA,TRBD2,TRBJ2-5,CASSLTPAGGRETQYF,TGTGCCAGCAGCTTGACCCCTGCGGGAGGGCGGGAGACCCAGTACTTC
TRBV6-4,NA,TRBD1,TRBJ2-1,CASSEGQERDEQFF,TGTGCCAGCAGTGAAGGACAGGAAAGGGATGAGCAGTTCTTC
TRBV5-4,NA,TRBD1,TRBJ2-3,CASSLGLRGSGTDTQYF,TGTGCCAGCAGCTTGGGGCTCAGGGGGTCTGGCACAGATACGCAGTATTTT
TRBV19,NA,TRBD1,TRBJ1-4,CASRKTGTGEKLFF,TGTGCCAGTAGGAAGACAGGGACCGGTGAAAAACTGTTTTTT
TRBV7-8,NA,NA,TRBJ1-3,CASSPPAGSGNTIYF,TGTGCCAGCAGCCCCCCGGCCGGCTCTGGAAACACCATATATTTT
TRBV30,NA,NA,TRBJ1-1,CAWSVTGWFEAFF,TGTGCCTGGAGTGTAACAGGGTGGTTTGAAGCTTTCTTT
TRBV7-9,NA,NA,TRBJ2-7,CASSLPGYEQYF,TGTGCCAGCAGCTTACCGGGATACGAGCAGTACTTC
TRBV11-2,NA,TRBD2,TRBJ2-7,CASSLGGGSGYEQYF,TGTGCCAGCAGCTTAGGGGGCGGGAGTGGCTACGAGCAGTACTTC
TRBV5-1,NA,NA,TRBJ2-1,CASSFDRQGRYNEQFF,TGCGCCAGCAGCTTCGATCGGCAAGGGAGGTACAATGAGCAGTTCTTC
TRBV28,NA,TRBD1,TRBJ2-5,CASRQQTGIGLGQETQYF,TGTGCCAGCAGGCAACAGACAGGGATCGGATTGGGGCAAGAGACCCAGTACTTC
TRBV29-1,NA,NA,TRBJ2-3,CSVPGRVTDTQYF,TGCAGCGTCCCAGGAAGGGTAACAGATACGCAGTATTTT
TRBV25-1,NA,NA,TRBJ1-5,CASSEPGGGQPQHF,TGTGCCAGCAGTGAACCCGGGGGCGGCCAGCCCCAGCATTTT
TRBV2,NA,NA,TRBJ1-4,CASSTATNEKLFF,TGTGCCAGCAGTACTGCAACTAATGAAAAACTGTTTTTT
TRBV29-1,once,TRBD2,TRBJ2-1,CSVDIPSGRESSYNEQFF,TGCAGCGTTGATATCCCTAGCGGGAGGGAAAGCTCCTACAATGAGCAGTTCTTC
TRBV7-8,NA,NA,TRBJ2-3,CASSFQGTDTQYF,TGTGCCAGCAGCTTTCAGGGGACAGATACGCAGTATTTT